This T cell receptor (beta chain) was obtained from a study of cytomegalovirus exposure and HLA in healthy donors. The CDR3 is 16 amino acids. The ends were cut back, 5 bases at V and 1 base at J, with 16 bases in the middle. CDR1 is MDHEN, CDR2 SYDVKM, per germline. PCR used 60 Vbeta primers and 13 Jbeta primers. Sequencing was performed with immunoSEQ multiplex PCR; in TCRdb, only in-frame clones are kept and a portion is missing. The table includes approximately 180,000 clones, roughly 85% detected once. The TCR was taken from a man in his forties in good health and CMV-seropositive. Sequencing was performed on PBMCs. The chain employs TRBV28 and TRBJ2-3; maybe TRBD2 (5 bases). CDR3 DNA sequence: TGTGCCAGCAGTCCACAAGCGGCGGGTGGCACAGATACGCAGTATTTT. Protein product: CASSPQAAGGTDTQYF. Drawing the rest from reference TRBV28 and TRBJ2-3, the complete variable domain is DVKVTQSSRYLVKRTGEKVFLECVQDMDHENMFWYRQDPGLGLRLIYFSYDVKMKEKGDIPEGYSVSREKKERFSLILESASTNQTSMYLCASSPQAAGGTDTQYFGPGTRLTVL.